This record covers a single TCR beta chain. Some clones are missing from TCRdb's copy, which holds only in-frame ones; the method was immunoSEQ multiplex PCR. The sample consists of some 99,000 clones, around 90% of them appearing once. Germline V gene lookup returns CDR1 KGHSH and CDR2 LQKENI. This CDR3 comprises 16 residues. J lost 5 bases, V lost 3 bases, and 11 bases had no gene match. The sample comes from a study of blood T cell repertoires in COVID-19. Across the study: There were acute and convalescent COVID-19 samples, and they came from the United States, Italy and Spain. Sample material is recorded as cDNA or gDNA derived from T cells, B-cell-depleted T cells, or PBMCs.

This TCR derives from a human donor in a cohort sampled during active COVID-19. The sequencing sample was made of peripheral blood. The chain is built from TRBV18 and TRBJ2-5, with 8 bases that match TRBD2. The CDR3 sequence is CASSPELAVVGETQYF. The CDR3 DNA reads as TGTGCCAGCTCACCGGAACTAGCGGTAGTAGGGGAGACCCAGTACTTC.